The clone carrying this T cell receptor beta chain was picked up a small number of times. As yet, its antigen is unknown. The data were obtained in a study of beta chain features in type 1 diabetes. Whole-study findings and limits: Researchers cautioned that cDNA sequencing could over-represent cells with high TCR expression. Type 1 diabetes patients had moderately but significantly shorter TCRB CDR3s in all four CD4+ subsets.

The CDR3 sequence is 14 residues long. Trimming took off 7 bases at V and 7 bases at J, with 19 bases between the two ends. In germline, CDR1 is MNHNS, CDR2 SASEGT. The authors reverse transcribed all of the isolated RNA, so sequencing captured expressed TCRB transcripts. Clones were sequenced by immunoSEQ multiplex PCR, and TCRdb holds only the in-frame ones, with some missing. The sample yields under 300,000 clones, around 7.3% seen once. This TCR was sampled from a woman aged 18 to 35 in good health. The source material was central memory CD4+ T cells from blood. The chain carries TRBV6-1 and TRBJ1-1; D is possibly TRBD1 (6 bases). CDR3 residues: CASTPVGGQVEAFF. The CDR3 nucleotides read TGTGCCAGCACCCCCGTCGGGGGCCAGGTTGAAGCTTTCTTT.